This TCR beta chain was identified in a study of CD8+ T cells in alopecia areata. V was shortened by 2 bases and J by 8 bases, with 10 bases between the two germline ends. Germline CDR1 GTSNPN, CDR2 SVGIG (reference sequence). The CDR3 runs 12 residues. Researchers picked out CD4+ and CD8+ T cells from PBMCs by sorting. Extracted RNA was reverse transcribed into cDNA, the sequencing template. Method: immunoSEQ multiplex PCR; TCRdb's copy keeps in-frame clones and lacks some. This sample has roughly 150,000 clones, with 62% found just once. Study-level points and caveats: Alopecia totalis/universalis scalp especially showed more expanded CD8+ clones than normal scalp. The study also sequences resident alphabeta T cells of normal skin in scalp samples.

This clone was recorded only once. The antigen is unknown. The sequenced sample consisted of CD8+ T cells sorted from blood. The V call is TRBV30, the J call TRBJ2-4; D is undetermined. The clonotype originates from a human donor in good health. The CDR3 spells CAWSLTTDIQYF. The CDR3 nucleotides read TGTGCCTGGAGTTTAACCACGGACATTCAGTACTTC.